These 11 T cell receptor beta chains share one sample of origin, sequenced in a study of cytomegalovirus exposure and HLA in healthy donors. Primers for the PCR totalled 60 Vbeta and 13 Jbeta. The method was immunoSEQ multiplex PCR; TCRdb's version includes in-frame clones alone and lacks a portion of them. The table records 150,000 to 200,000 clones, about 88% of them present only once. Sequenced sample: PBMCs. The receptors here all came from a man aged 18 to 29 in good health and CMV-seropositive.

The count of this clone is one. The CDR3 spells CASSLVGQRACYEQYF. CDR3 DNA sequence: TGTGCCAGCAGCTTAGTGGGCCAGCGGGCATGCTACGAGCAGTACTTC. The chain recombines TRBV7-2 with TRBJ2-7, with D maybe TRBD2 (6 bases). Germline values: CDR1 SGHTA, CDR2 FQGNSA. The length of the CDR3 is 16 residues. With 1 base removed from V and 3 bases from J, the gap between germline ends came to 16 bases.

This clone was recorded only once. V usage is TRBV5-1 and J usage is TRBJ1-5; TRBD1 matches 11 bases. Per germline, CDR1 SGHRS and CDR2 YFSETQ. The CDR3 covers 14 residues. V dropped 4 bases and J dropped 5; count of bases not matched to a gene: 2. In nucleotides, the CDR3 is TGCGCCAGCAGCGGGGGACAGGGGGATCAGCCCCAGCATTTT. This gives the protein CASSGGQGDQPQHF.

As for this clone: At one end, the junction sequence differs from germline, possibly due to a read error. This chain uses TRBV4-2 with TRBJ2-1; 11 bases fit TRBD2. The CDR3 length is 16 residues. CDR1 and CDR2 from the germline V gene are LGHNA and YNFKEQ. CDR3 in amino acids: CASSQEGLAGGGEQLF. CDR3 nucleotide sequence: TGTGCCAGCAGCCAAGAAGGCCTAGCGGGGGGCGGTGAGCAGCTCTTC.

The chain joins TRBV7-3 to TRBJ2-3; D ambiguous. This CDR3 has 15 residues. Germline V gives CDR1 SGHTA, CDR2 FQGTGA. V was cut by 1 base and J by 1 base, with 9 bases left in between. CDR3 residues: CASSLNVPGTDTQYF. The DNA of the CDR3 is TGTGCCAGCAGCTTAAACGTCCCGGGCACAGATACGCAGTATTTT.

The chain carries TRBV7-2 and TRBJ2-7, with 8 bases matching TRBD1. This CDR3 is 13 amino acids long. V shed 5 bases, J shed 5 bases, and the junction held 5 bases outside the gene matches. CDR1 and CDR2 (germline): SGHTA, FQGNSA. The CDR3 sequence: CASSGDRMNEQYF. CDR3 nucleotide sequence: TGTGCCAGCAGCGGGGACAGGATGAACGAGCAGTACTTC.

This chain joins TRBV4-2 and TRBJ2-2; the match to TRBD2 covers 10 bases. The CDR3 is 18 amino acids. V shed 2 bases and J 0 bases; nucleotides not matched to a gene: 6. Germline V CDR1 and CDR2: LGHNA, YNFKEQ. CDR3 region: CASSQPQSGGANTGELFF. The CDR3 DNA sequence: TGTGCCAGCAGCCAACCTCAGAGCGGGGGGGCGAACACCGGGGAGCTGTTTTTT.

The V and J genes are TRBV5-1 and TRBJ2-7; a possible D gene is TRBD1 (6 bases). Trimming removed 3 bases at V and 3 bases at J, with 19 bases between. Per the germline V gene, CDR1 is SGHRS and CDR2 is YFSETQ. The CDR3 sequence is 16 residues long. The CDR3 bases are TGCGCCAGCAGCTCCAGGGGCAGCGAATCGATCTACGAGCAGTACTTC. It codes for CASSSRGSESIYEQYF.

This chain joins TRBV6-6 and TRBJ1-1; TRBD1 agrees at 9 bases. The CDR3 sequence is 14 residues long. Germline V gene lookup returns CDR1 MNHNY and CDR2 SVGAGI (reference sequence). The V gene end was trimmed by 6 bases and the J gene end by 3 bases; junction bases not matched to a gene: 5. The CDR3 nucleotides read TGTGCCAGCAGCCGGACAGGGGTGGACACTGAAGCTTTCTTT. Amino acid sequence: CASSRTGVDTEAFF.

In DNA, the CDR3 is TGTGCCAGCAGCTTGGAATTGACAGCTAGGCAGAACACTGAAGCTTTCTTT. This encodes CASSLELTARQNTEAFF. The chain has TRBV5-4 and TRBJ1-1, with a tentative D call TRBD1 (5 bases). The CDR3 spans 17 residues. Per the germline V gene, CDR1 is SGHNT and CDR2 is YYREEE (reference sequence). V lost 0 bases and J 1 base, leaving 16 bases between the germline ends.

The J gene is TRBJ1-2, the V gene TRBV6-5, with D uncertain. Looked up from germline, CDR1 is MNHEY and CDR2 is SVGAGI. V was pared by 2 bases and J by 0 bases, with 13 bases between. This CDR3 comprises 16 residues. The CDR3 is CASSYNHPDTNYGYTF. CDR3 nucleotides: TGTGCCAGCAGTTACAATCATCCAGATACTAACTATGGCTACACCTTC.

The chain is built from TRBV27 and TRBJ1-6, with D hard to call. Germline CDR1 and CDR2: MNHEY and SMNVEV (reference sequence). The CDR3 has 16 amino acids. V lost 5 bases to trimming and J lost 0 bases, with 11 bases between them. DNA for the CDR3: TGTGCCAGCAGTGCTCGGGTGAGCTCCTATAATTCACCCCTCCACTTT. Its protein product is CASSARVSSYNSPLHF.